The rows below give T cell receptor beta chains drawn from one sample of a study of Ad26.COV2.S vaccination and SARS-CoV-2 variants. Sequencing was performed with immunoSEQ multiplex PCR; in TCRdb, only in-frame clones are kept and a portion is missing. The sample shows about 400,000 clones, 75% to 90% of them seen only once. This sample comprised peripheral blood, obtained in a trial of Ad26.COV2.S vaccine versus placebo. The receptors stem from a person between 18 and 65 years old who received the Ad26.COV2.S COVID-19 vaccine or a placebo. The CDR3 runs from the conserved cysteine through the conserved F or W. A D gene is named only where the DNA matches it firmly. Size is stated for part of the rows, as once, few or many counts, or as a class when the clone is expanded.

>TRBJ2-1|TRBV7-2|-|-
CASSPRLEARYNEQFF
TGTGCCAGCAGCCCACGCTTGGAGGCCCGCTACAATGAGCAGTTCTTC
>TRBJ1-1|TRBV20-1|-|-
CSARGNTEAFF
TGCAGTGCTCGGGGGAACACTGAAGCTTTCTTT
>TRBJ2-7|TRBV9|-|-
CASSVGAGTPSYEQYF
TGTGCCAGCAGCGTAGGTGCAGGGACCCCCTCCTACGAGCAGTACTTC
>TRBJ2-7|TRBV10-3|-|TRBD2
CAISEPGLAGVEQYF
TGTGCCATCAGTGAGCCCGGACTAGCGGGAGTCGAGCAGTACTTC
>TRBJ2-4|TRBV5-8|-|TRBD1
CASSSPRQGVAIQYF
TGTGCCAGCAGCTCCCCTCGACAGGGTGTGGCCATTCAGTACTTC
>TRBJ2-5|TRBV29-1|-|-
CSVKSTETQYF
TGCAGCGTCAAGTCGACCGAGACCCAGTACTTC
>TRBJ2-1|TRBV7-3|-|TRBD1
CASSPIPRQGAGEQFF
TGTGCCAGCAGCCCGATACCGAGACAGGGGGCAGGTGAGCAGTTCTTC
>TRBJ2-1|TRBV10-2|-|-
CASSGERGGFYNEQFF
TGCGCCAGCAGTGGAGAACGGGGAGGATTTTACAATGAGCAGTTCTTC
>TRBJ2-2|TRBV5-1|once|-
CASRKFGGNTGELFF
TGCGCCAGCAGAAAATTCGGCGGGAACACCGGGGAGCTGTTTTTT
>TRBJ2-7|TRBV11-2|once|TRBD2
CASSLRTLAGNEGAYEQYF
TGTGCCAGCAGCTTGAGAACACTAGCGGGAAACGAAGGGGCCTACGAGCAGTACTTC
>TRBJ1-2|TRBV27|-|-
CASRPLGVTNYGYTF
TGTGCCAGCAGGCCCCTTGGGGTCACAAACTATGGCTACACCTTC
>TRBJ2-5|TRBV24-1|-|TRBD1
CATSTPDPRVRQGYQETQYF
TGTGCCACCAGTACCCCAGACCCACGTGTCAGACAGGGTTACCAAGAGACCCAGTACTTC
>TRBJ2-7|TRBV6-2/TRBV6-3|-|TRBD2
CASSATSGRISYEQYF
TGTGCCAGCAGCGCGACTAGCGGGAGGATATCCTACGAGCAGTACTTC
>TRBJ2-1|TRBV24-1|-|TRBD2
CATSDSGLAEHYNEQFF
TGTGCCACCAGTGATTCTGGACTAGCGGAGCACTACAATGAGCAGTTCTTC
>TRBJ2-1|TRBV20-1|-|TRBD2
CSASSGTDPLPYNEQFF
TGCAGTGCTAGTAGCGGGACGGACCCACTGCCCTACAATGAGCAGTTCTTC
>TRBJ1-2|TRBV7-2|-|-
CASSPDGTNYGYTF
TGTGCCAGCAGCCCGGACGGGACTAACTATGGCTACACCTTC
>TRBJ1-1|TRBV30|once|-
CAWSPMNTEAFF
TGTGCCTGGAGCCCTATGAACACTGAAGCTTTCTTT
>TRBJ2-3|TRBV7-2|-|TRBD2
CASSIIAGDTQYF
TGTGCCAGCAGTATTATAGCGGGAGATACGCAGTATTTT
>TRBJ2-5|TRBV28|-|-
CASSLLPGTGQETQYF
TGTGCCAGCAGTCTTCTCCCCGGGACGGGACAAGAGACCCAGTACTTC
>TRBJ2-1|TRBV24-1|-|-
CATSDGRHSYNEQFF
TGTGCCACCAGTGATGGTAGGCACTCCTACAATGAGCAGTTCTTC
>TRBJ1-2|TRBV27|-|TRBD1
CASTPHTGGYGYTF
TGTGCCAGCACCCCCCACACAGGGGGCTATGGCTACACCTTC
>TRBJ2-1|TRBV24-1|-|TRBD2
CATSDLAPGLAVNEQFF
TGTGCCACCAGTGATTTGGCCCCGGGACTAGCGGTTAATGAGCAGTTCTTC
>TRBJ2-7|TRBV6-7|-|TRBD1
CASSAATGNEQYF
TGTGCCAGCAGTGCAGCGACAGGGAACGAGCAGTACTTC
>TRBJ1-2|TRBV6-6|-|-
CASSYRGGRYGYTF
TGTGCCAGCAGTTATCGGGGAGGGAGATATGGCTACACCTTC
>TRBJ1-5|TRBV24-1|few|-
CATSLLDSPARMNSNQPQHF
TGTGCCACCAGCTTACTCGACAGCCCCGCACGTATGAATAGCAATCAGCCCCAGCATTTT
>TRBJ1-2|TRBV15|-|-
CATNRDLAGGDNYGYTF
TGTGCCACCAACAGAGATCTGGCAGGAGGAGATAACTATGGCTACACCTTC
>TRBJ1-4|TRBV9|-|-
CASGRWVDEKLFF
TGTGCGAGCGGGAGGTGGGTTGATGAAAAACTGTTTTTT
>TRBJ2-2|TRBV9|-|TRBD1
CASSASWTGWDGELFF
TGTGCCAGCAGCGCGAGTTGGACAGGTTGGGACGGGGAGCTGTTTTTT
>TRBJ2-7|TRBV19|-|TRBD1
CASSNRGQGSYEQYF
TGTGCCAGTAGTAATAGGGGACAGGGGTCCTACGAGCAGTACTTC
>TRBJ1-1|TRBV6-1|-|-
CASSESFRSVTEAFF
TGTGCCAGCAGTGAATCGTTCCGCAGCGTTACTGAAGCTTTCTTT
>TRBJ2-7|TRBV3-1/TRBV3-2|-|-
CASSRGTVSYEQYF
TGTGCCAGCAGCCGCGGGACGGTATCCTACGAGCAGTACTTC
>TRBJ2-1|TRBV6-1|-|TRBD2
CASSDEAGGPREQFF
TGTGCCAGCAGTGATGAGGCGGGAGGGCCTCGAGAGCAGTTCTTC
>TRBJ2-7|TRBV11-2|once|-
CASSLDGAYEQYF
TGTGCCAGCAGCCTCGATGGGGCCTACGAGCAGTACTTC
>TRBJ2-1|TRBV6-5|-|-
CASSYLPRVGEQFF
TGTGCCAGCAGTTATTTACCGCGGGTGGGTGAGCAGTTCTTC
>TRBJ1-1|TRBV2|-|TRBD1
CASSADRDAEAFF
TGTGCCAGCAGCGCAGACAGGGACGCTGAAGCTTTCTTT